This T cell receptor (beta chain) was observed in a study of T cell repertoires in cytomegalovirus infection. Study overall: CMV infection plus the matching HLA type was flagged by public TCR beta signatures.

TCRdb reprocessed the reads via MiXCR and lists one record per CDR3 protein. The sample comprises roughly 280,000 distinct CDR3 sequences, 22% of which are singletons, and roughly a fifth rests with the top ten. Details on this clonotype: What it binds is not known.

This CDR3 comprises 15 residues. The germline CDR1 and CDR2 sequences are LGHNA and YSLEER. Trimming took off 4 bases at V and 5 bases at J, with 15 bases between the two ends. This chain joins TRBV4-3 and TRBJ2-1, with D possibly matching TRBD2 (6 bases). The source was cultured PBMCs, collected from culture after CMV antigen stimulation. This sequence originates from a human donor in good health (CMV status not recorded). Some clones in this sample may be carry-over from other donors' samples. Here the CDR3 DNA reads TGCGCCAGCAGCCTCGGACCCGCGGGGAACAATGAGCAGTTCTTC. Translating it yields CASSLGPAGNNEQFF.